Shown below are 10 T cell receptor beta chains from a single sample sequenced in a study of T cells in Graves' hyperthyroidism and ophthalmopathy. The TCR beta CDR3 regions underwent amplification using RNA transcripts as the source. A set of HTBI primers served as the primers for a first-round RT-PCR of the TCR CDR3. Via MiXCR, TCRdb re-called the multiplex PCR reads, giving one row per CDR3 protein. The sample includes roughly 720,000 distinct CDR3 sequences, 17% seen only once; the top ten take less than 20%. The sequenced material came from blood. These receptors were collected from a man aged 50-59 years with Graves' hyperthyroidism.

This clonotype has ten or more counts. The rearrangement joins TRBV28 to TRBJ1-1; no reliable D call. This CDR3 spans 12 amino acids. Trimming took 3 bases from V and 6 from J, leaving 8 bases between them. Germline V gene data show CDR1 as MDHEN and CDR2 as SYDVKM. The CDR3 spells CASSFSGAEAFF. Written as DNA, the CDR3 is TGTGCCAGCAGTTTTTCCGGGGCTGAAGCTTTCTTT.

This clonotype was detected many times. This rearrangement joins TRBV12-3 or TRBV12-4 to TRBJ2-1; 9 bases line up with TRBD2. CDR3 length: 14 amino acids. The J segment lost 6 bases and the V segment lost 3 bases, leaving 3 bases of the junction unmatched. CDR3 region: CASSFAGGPNEQFF. CDR3 bases: TGTGCCAGCAGTTTTGCGGGAGGGCCCAATGAGCAGTTCTTC.

The rearrangement uses TRBV29-1 and TRBJ2-3; possibly TRBD1 or TRBD2 for D (5 bases each). The CDR3 is 16 amino acids. V dropped 2 bases and J dropped 10 bases, with 25 bases sitting between them. The germline V gene encodes CDR1 SQVTM and CDR2 ANQGSEA. The CDR3 reads CSVESPDGGWGDAQYF. DNA of the CDR3: TGCAGCGTTGAAAGCCCGGACGGCGGGTGGGGCGATGCGCAGTATTTT.

This rearrangement joins TRBV2 to TRBJ1-1; D not certain. The CDR3 is 14 residues long. V dropped 2 bases and J dropped 1 base, with 8 bases sitting between them. Germline CDR1 SNHLY, CDR2 FYNNEI. The CDR3 coding sequence is TGTGCCAGCAGTGAAAGTATAGGGAACACTGAAGCTTTCTTT. Translated: CASSESIGNTEAFF.

V usage is TRBV7-3 and J usage is TRBJ1-2; 9 nucleotides agree with TRBD1. CDR1 and CDR2 from the germline V gene are SGHTA and FQGTGA. CDR3 length: 15 residues. V dropped 3 bases and J dropped 0; count of bases not matched to a gene: 2. CDR3 coding DNA: TGTGCCAGCAGCTTGGGACAGGGCCCTAACTATGGCTACACCTTC. It encodes CASSLGQGPNYGYTF.

V usage is TRBV4-1 and J usage is TRBJ2-5; tentatively, D is TRBD2 (6 bases). The CDR3 is 17 residues long. In germline, CDR1 is MGHRA, CDR2 YSYEKL. The V end was cut by 1 base, the J end by 2 bases, with 17 bases between. CDR3 nucleotide sequence: TGCGCCAGCAGCCAAGGGGCGGGAAGCCTTGTACAAGAGACCCAGTACTTC. Amino acid sequence: CASSQGAGSLVQETQYF.

This clonotype showed up just a few times. This chain uses TRBV19 with TRBJ1-2, with D tentatively TRBD1 (6 bases). This CDR3 has 14 residues. Germline-derived CDR1 and CDR2 are LNHDA and SQIVND (reference sequence). V gave up 6 bases and J gave up 6 bases, with 17 bases separating them. The DNA of the CDR3 is TGTGCCAGTAGCCTAGTTCCTTACAGGGATGGCTACACCTTC. Translating gives CASSLVPYRDGYTF. The full variable domain, in which reference TRBV19 and TRBJ1-2 provide the parts outside the CDR3, is DGGITQSPKYLFRKEGQNVTLSCEQNLNHDAMYWYRQDPGQGLRLIYYSQIVNDFQKGDIAEGYSVSREKKESFPLTVTSAQKNPTAFYLCASSLVPYRDGYTFGSGTRLTVV.

At least ten counts were recorded for this clonotype. J is TRBJ2-1 and V is TRBV20-1; 7 bases align to TRBD2. CDR3 length: 16 amino acids. Germline V gene sequence: CDR1 DFQATT, CDR2 SNEGSKA (reference sequence). Trimming took 4 bases from V and 4 from J; bases not matched to a gene: 13. The DNA of the CDR3 is TGCAGTGCTATAGCCGGTAGGCGGGAGTCTTACAATGAGCAGTTCTTC. Translation: CSAIAGRRESYNEQFF.

This clonotype was counted ten times or more. The V call is TRBV28, the J call TRBJ1-1; D unresolved. Germline CDR1 MDHEN, CDR2 SYDVKM. Deletions cut 2 bases from V and 1 base from J, with 14 bases between. This CDR3 is built from 16 residues. CDR3 bases: TGTGCCAGCAGTTTAGTTGGGGAATGGGCGAACACTGAAGCTTTCTTT. It yields the protein CASSLVGEWANTEAFF. The complete variable domain, with remaining parts taken from reference TRBV28 and TRBJ1-1, reads DVKVTQSSRYLVKRTGEKVFLECVQDMDHENMFWYRQDPGLGLRLIYFSYDVKMKEKGDIPEGYSVSREKKERFSLILESASTNQTSMYLCASSLVGEWANTEAFFGQGTRLTVV.

This clonotype was seen ten or more times. The chain links TRBV7-8 to TRBJ2-1; D might be TRBD1 (5 bases). The CDR3 contains 14 residues. The V gene lost 3 bases and the J gene lost 3 bases, with 9 bases spanning the gap. The germline CDR1 and CDR2 sequences are SGHVS and FQNEAQ. The CDR3 spells CASSFRTSYNEQFF. CDR3 sequence (DNA): TGTGCCAGCAGCTTTCGGACAAGCTACAATGAGCAGTTCTTC.